This T cell receptor beta chain was found in a study of T cell responses to AZD1222 COVID-19 vaccine. Only in-frame clones appear in the TCRdb table, and some are missing; sequencing was by immunoSEQ multiplex PCR. The profile shows roughly 120,000 clones, more than 80% of them singletons. Germline CDR1 SGHRS, CDR2 YFSETQ. Trimming took 3 bases from V and 0 from J; bases not matched to a gene: 3. The CDR3 is made up of 16 amino acids. Points on this clone: Antigen unknown.

Overall study results and limits: A rise in Spike-specific TCR breadth and depth followed two AZD1222 doses. Among those given AZD1222, only six were seropositive at baseline.

The chain has TRBV5-1 and TRBJ2-4; 10 bases agree with TRBD1. Sequencing was performed on peripheral blood, taken 28 days after the second dose of the MenACWY control vaccine. This clonotype originated in an adult who received the MenACWY meningococcal vaccine as a control. The CDR3 nucleotides read TGCGCCAGCAGCTCCTGGACAGGGGGAGCCAAAAACATTCAGTACTTC. Translating it yields CASSSWTGGAKNIQYF.